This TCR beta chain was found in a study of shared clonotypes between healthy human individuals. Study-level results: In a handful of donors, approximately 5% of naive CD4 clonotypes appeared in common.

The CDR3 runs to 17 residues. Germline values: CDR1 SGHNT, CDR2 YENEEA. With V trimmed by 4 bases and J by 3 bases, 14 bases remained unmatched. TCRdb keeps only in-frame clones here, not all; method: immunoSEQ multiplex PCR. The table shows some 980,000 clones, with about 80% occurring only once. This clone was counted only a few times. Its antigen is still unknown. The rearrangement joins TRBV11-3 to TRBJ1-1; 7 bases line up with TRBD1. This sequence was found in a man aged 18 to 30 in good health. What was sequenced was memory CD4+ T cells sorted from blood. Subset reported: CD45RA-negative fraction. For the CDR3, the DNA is TGTGCCAGCAGCTCCGAGGGGGCGCTAACCCAATACACTGAAGCTTTCTTT. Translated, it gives CASSSEGALTQYTEAFF.